The T cell receptor (beta chain) described here comes from a study of T cell responses to AZD1222 COVID-19 vaccine. Study-wide findings and caveats: Following two doses of AZD1222, Spike-specific TCR breadth and depth rose. Of spike-specific TCRs, nearly half reportedly target regions left unmutated in variants.

Sequenced by immunoSEQ multiplex PCR; TCRdb stores in-frame clones only, minus some. The table has under 200,000 clones, around 94% seen once. Worth noting for this clone: No antigen is known for it.

V lost 2 bases to trimming and J lost 1 base; unmatched junction nucleotides: 4. The CDR3 has 16 residues. Germline loops: CDR1 MNHNS, CDR2 SASEGT. The chain joins TRBV6-1 to TRBJ2-1, with TRBD1 matching 8 bases. This receptor was identified in an adult who received the MenACWY meningococcal vaccine as a control. The input for sequencing was peripheral blood, taken 28 days after the second dose of the MenACWY control vaccine. The CDR3 nucleotides read TGTGCCAGCAGTGAAAATACAGGGGGGTCCTACAATGAGCAGTTCTTC. This gives the protein CASSENTGGSYNEQFF.